This is a list of T cell receptor beta chains from one sample in a study of B cell selection in AIRE deficiency. TCRdb's table, derived via immunoSEQ multiplex PCR, lists solely in-frame clones and lacks some. The table shows hundreds of clones, with 82% occurring only once. Material for sequencing was conventional CD4+ T cells sorted from PBMCs. These receptors all come from a human donor with AIRE deficiency. CDR3s include the opening cysteine and the closing phenylalanine or tryptophan. D genes are given only for firm matches. Only some rows state a clone size, as once, few, many or a class for expanded clones.

j_call,v_call,clone_size,d_call,cdr3_aa,cdr3_nt
TRBJ1-1,TRBV21-1,NA,NA,CASSPFRGFGTEAFF,TGTGCCAGCAGCCCCTTCAGGGGTTTCGGCACTGAAGCTTTCTTT
TRBJ1-2,TRBV10-3,NA,TRBD1,CAISSTGAGYGYTF,TGTGCCATCAGTAGTACAGGGGCGGGCTATGGCTACACCTTC
TRBJ1-4,TRBV10-2,NA,NA,CASRRAGGDSNEKLFF,TGCGCCAGCAGGAGGGCGGGGGGGGACTCTAATGAAAAACTGTTTTTT
TRBJ1-4,TRBV6-1,few,NA,CASSEWAGLFF,TGTGCCAGCAGTGAATGGGCAGGACTGTTTTTT
TRBJ1-1,TRBV4-2,NA,NA,CASSQVVTGSSTEAFF,TGTGCCAGCAGCCAAGTCGTAACCGGTTCTAGTACTGAAGCTTTCTTT
TRBJ2-7,TRBV2,NA,NA,CASRKRLADEQYF,TGTGCCAGCAGGAAGAGGCTAGCAGACGAGCAGTACTTC
TRBJ2-7,TRBV27,NA,NA,CASSSRGYEQYF,TGTGCCAGCAGTTCCAGGGGCTACGAGCAGTACTTC
TRBJ2-1,TRBV15,NA,TRBD2,CATSRDPLAGGRNEQFF,TGTGCCACCAGCAGAGATCCTCTAGCGGGAGGGAGGAATGAGCAGTTCTTC
TRBJ2-7,TRBV4-3,NA,TRBD2,CASSHREREIQYF,TGCGCCAGCAGCCACCGTGAGCGGGAAATACAGTACTTC
TRBJ2-3,TRBV7-8,NA,TRBD2,CASSLAGTSGLQDTQYF,TGTGCCAGCAGCTTGGCCGGGACTAGCGGGTTACAAGATACGCAGTATTTT
TRBJ1-5,TRBV28,few,NA,CASSPRVNQPQHF,TGTGCCAGCAGTCCTAGGGTGAATCAGCCCCAGCATTTT
TRBJ2-3,TRBV5-1,NA,NA,CASSGLATDTQYF,TGCGCCAGCAGCGGGCTAGCCACAGATACGCAGTATTTT
TRBJ2-7,TRBV28,NA,TRBD1,CASRPGQDTSYEQYF,TGTGCCAGCAGACCGGGACAGGACACTTCCTACGAGCAGTACTTC
TRBJ2-3,TRBV11-2,NA,TRBD2,CASSLELAGLTDTQYF,TGTGCCAGCAGCTTAGAACTAGCGGGCCTAACAGATACGCAGTATTTT
TRBJ2-2,TRBV28,NA,TRBD2,CASSLEAGVNTGELFF,TGTGCCAGCAGTTTAGAAGCGGGGGTGAACACCGGGGAGCTGTTTTTT
TRBJ2-7,TRBV28,NA,NA,CASSFPLAYEQYF,TGTGCCAGCAGTTTCCCGCTAGCTTACGAGCAGTACTTC
TRBJ2-7,TRBV28,few,NA,CASSLAAYEQYF,TGTGCCAGCAGTTTGGCAGCATACGAGCAGTACTTC
TRBJ2-5,TRBV30,NA,NA,CAWDRDSGETQYF,TGTGCCTGGGACCGGGACTCCGGCGAGACCCAGTACTTC
TRBJ2-1,TRBV28,NA,TRBD1,CASLTGGINEQFF,TGTGCCAGTCTGACAGGGGGGATCAATGAGCAGTTCTTC
TRBJ2-3,TRBV29-1,NA,NA,CSVPRPPGFADTQYF,TGCAGCGTCCCCCGTCCCCCGGGGTTCGCAGATACGCAGTATTTT
TRBJ1-5,TRBV19,NA,TRBD1,CASTVQGHQPQHF,TGTGCCAGTACCGTACAGGGGCATCAGCCCCAGCATTTT
TRBJ1-6,TRBV6-5,NA,NA,CASSYSTDYNSPLHF,TGTGCCAGCAGTTACTCGACCGATTATAATTCACCCCTCCACTTT
TRBJ1-1,TRBV7-9,NA,NA,CASSLDWGDGNTEAFF,TGTGCCAGCAGCTTGGACTGGGGGGATGGGAACACTGAAGCTTTCTTT
TRBJ2-3,TRBV7-9,NA,NA,CASSLRGAFMDTQYF,TGTGCCAGCAGCTTACGCGGAGCGTTCATGGATACGCAGTATTTT
TRBJ2-7,TRBV4-2,NA,NA,CASSQDKEQYF,TGTGCCAGCAGCCAAGACAAGGAGCAGTACTTC
TRBJ1-5,TRBV6-4,NA,TRBD1,CASSGAPDRADQPQHF,TGTGCCAGCAGTGGGGCCCCGGACAGGGCGGATCAGCCCCAGCATTTT
TRBJ2-7,TRBV6-1,few,NA,CASSDVGRQGSEQYF,TGTGCCAGCAGTGACGTCGGGAGACAGGGCAGCGAGCAGTACTTC
TRBJ1-6,TRBV5-6,NA,TRBD1,CASSQDRENSPLHF,TGTGCCAGCAGCCAAGACAGGGAAAATTCACCCCTCCACTTT
TRBJ2-7,TRBV11-1,NA,NA,CASSLGNEQYF,TGTGCCAGCAGCTTAGGAAACGAGCAGTACTTC
TRBJ2-7,TRBV28,once,TRBD2,CASSLFGTSGSYEQYF,TGTGCCAGCAGTTTATTTGGGACTAGCGGGAGCTACGAGCAGTACTTC
TRBJ1-2,TRBV14,NA,NA,CASSQDFAVNYGGYTF,TGTGCCAGCAGCCAAGATTTCGCGGTCAACTATGGTGGCTACACCTTC
TRBJ2-4,TRBV30,few,NA,CAWSLSAGINLGIQYF,TGTGCCTGGAGCCTGTCGGCAGGGATTAACCTAGGCATTCAGTACTTC
TRBJ2-7,TRBV20-1,NA,NA,CSARDSRKQYF,TGCAGTGCTAGAGATAGTAGGAAACAGTACTTC
TRBJ2-2,TRBV19,few,NA,CASSIRGPGELFF,TGTGCCAGTAGTATACGGGGACCCGGGGAGCTGTTTTTT
TRBJ2-1,TRBV5-1,NA,NA,CASSLSGGGNEQFF,TGCGCCAGCAGCTTGTCCGGAGGGGGGAATGAGCAGTTCTTC
TRBJ2-7,TRBV11-3,NA,TRBD1,CASSFDRGMQQYF,TGTGCCAGCAGCTTCGACAGGGGGATGCAGCAGTACTTC
TRBJ2-5,TRBV28,NA,TRBD1,CASSPAPGGQGAETQYF,TGTGCCAGCAGTCCCGCCCCCGGGGGACAGGGGGCAGAGACCCAGTACTTC
TRBJ1-2,TRBV6-1,NA,NA,CASSEGFYGYTF,TGTGCCAGCAGTGAAGGGTTTTATGGCTACACCTTC
TRBJ1-1,TRBV7-3,few,NA,CASSHSQGGKDTEAFF,TGTGCCAGCAGCCACTCCCAGGGTGGGAAGGACACTGAAGCTTTCTTT
TRBJ2-3,TRBV29-1,NA,TRBD2,CSEISGRGADTQYF,TGCAGCGAGATTAGCGGGAGAGGTGCAGATACGCAGTATTTT
TRBJ2-3,TRBV29-1,NA,NA,CSVVSAGATDTQYF,TGCAGCGTTGTATCGGCAGGGGCCACAGATACGCAGTATTTT
TRBJ2-3,TRBV9,NA,TRBD2,CASSVGAGGADTQYF,TGTGCCAGCAGCGTAGGGGCGGGAGGTGCAGATACGCAGTATTTT
TRBJ2-3,TRBV4-3,NA,TRBD2,CASSQEPGTSGRSDTQYF,TGCGCCAGCAGCCAAGAACCCGGGACTAGCGGGAGGAGTGATACGCAGTATTTT
TRBJ2-5,TRBV5-1,NA,NA,CASSPTLDSSNTQYF,TGCGCCAGCAGCCCGACCCTCGACAGTTCTAACACCCAGTACTTC
TRBJ2-3,TRBV10-3,NA,TRBD1,CAISDGTGSADTQYF,TGTGCCATCAGTGACGGGACAGGGTCCGCAGATACGCAGTATTTT
TRBJ1-3,TRBV5-1,NA,NA,CASRDGIHAGNTIYF,TGCGCCAGCAGGGACGGGATTCACGCTGGAAACACCATATATTTT
TRBJ2-5,TRBV15,once,NA,CATSRDQGETQYF,TGTGCCACCAGCAGAGATCAGGGTGAGACCCAGTACTTC
TRBJ2-6,TRBV5-1,once,NA,CASSFNTGANVLTF,TGCGCCAGCAGCTTTAATACCGGGGCCAACGTCCTGACTTTC
TRBJ2-1,TRBV28,NA,TRBD2,CASSLFPSGRSCFF,TGTGCCAGCAGTTTATTTCCTAGCGGGAGGTCGTGCTTCTTC
TRBJ2-7,TRBV29-1,NA,TRBD1,CSVQGQANEQYF,TGCAGCGTTCAGGGACAGGCTAACGAGCAGTACTTC
TRBJ1-2,TRBV28,NA,TRBD1,CASSGTGWPYGYTF,TGTGCCAGCAGCGGGACAGGGTGGCCTTATGGCTACACCTTC
TRBJ1-3,TRBV6-1,NA,NA,CASRVAGSSGNTIYF,TGTGCCAGCAGAGTCGCTGGCAGCTCTGGAAACACCATATATTTT
TRBJ2-5,TRBV10-1,NA,NA,CASSETPGACQETQYF,TGCGCCAGCAGTGAGACCCCAGGGGCCTGCCAAGAGACCCAGTACTTC
TRBJ1-1,TRBV18,NA,NA,CASSPATGGAFF,TGTGCCAGCTCACCAGCCACGGGGGGAGCTTTCTTT
TRBJ1-1,TRBV28,NA,NA,CATVTGTSTEAFF,TGTGCCACCGTAACAGGAACGTCCACTGAAGCTTTCTTT